The text below deals with one T cell receptor beta chain. The record originates from a study of blood T cell repertoires in COVID-19. Study summary: Researchers got acute and convalescent COVID-19 samples from the United States, Italy and Spain. In each case, the material was cDNA or gDNA derived from T cells, B-cell-depleted T cells, or PBMCs.

Authors' methods: Reference gene primer amplification yielded estimated nucleated cell counts. Here immunoSEQ multiplex PCR was the method, and the copy in TCRdb shows in-frame clones only, minus some. V and J calls and clone size come straight from that table; D and trimming were deduced from the DNA. The repertoire holds approximately 180,000 clones, with approximately 90% as singletons. The ends were cut back, 0 bases at V and 1 base at J, with 7 bases in the middle. Germline V CDR1 and CDR2: SGDLS, YYNGEE. CDR3 length: 14 residues. The clonotype was recovered from a man aged 45-60 years with acute or convalescent COVID-19. Sequencing was done on a sample of peripheral blood. V and J are TRBV9 and TRBJ1-2; D is unresolved. The CDR3 sequence is CASSVDQINYGYTF. Written as DNA, the CDR3 is TGTGCCAGCAGCGTAGATCAGATTAACTATGGCTACACCTTC.